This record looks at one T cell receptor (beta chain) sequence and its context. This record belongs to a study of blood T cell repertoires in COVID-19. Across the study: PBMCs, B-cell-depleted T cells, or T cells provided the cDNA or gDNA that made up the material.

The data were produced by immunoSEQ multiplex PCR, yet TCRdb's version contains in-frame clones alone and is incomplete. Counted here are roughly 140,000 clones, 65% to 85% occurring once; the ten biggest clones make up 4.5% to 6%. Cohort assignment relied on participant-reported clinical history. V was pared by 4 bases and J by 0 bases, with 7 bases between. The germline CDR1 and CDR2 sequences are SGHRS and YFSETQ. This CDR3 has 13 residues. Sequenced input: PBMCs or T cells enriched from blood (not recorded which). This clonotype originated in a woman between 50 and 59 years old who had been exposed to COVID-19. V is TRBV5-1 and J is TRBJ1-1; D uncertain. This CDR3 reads CASSIQVNTEAFF. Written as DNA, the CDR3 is TGCGCCAGCAGCATTCAGGTGAACACTGAAGCTTTCTTT.